This T cell receptor (beta chain) is drawn from a study of beta chain features in type 1 diabetes. This clone was found a few times. Its antigen is currently unknown. The CDR3 totals 11 residues. Trimming removed 0 bases from V and 6 bases from J, with 4 bases in between. Germline-derived CDR1 and CDR2 are SGHNT and YYREEE (reference sequence). Every bit of the isolated RNA underwent reverse transcription, so sequencing read expressed TCRB transcripts. Profiled with immunoSEQ multiplex PCR; TCRdb holds only in-frame clones, not every one. The table records 810,000 or so clones, about 17% of them present only once. Regarding the study as a whole: Any PCR bias toward short templates would affect both groups alike.

This clonotype originated in a woman aged 18-29 years in good health. The chain employs TRBV5-4 and TRBJ2-7; D unclear. The material sequenced was naive CD4+ T cells from blood. Written as DNA, the CDR3 is TGTGCCAGCAGCTTGGCGGCCGAGCAGTACTTC. Its translation: CASSLAAEQYF.